These T cell receptor beta chains were read from a single sample in a study of shared clonotypes between healthy human individuals. Some clones are missing from TCRdb's copy, which holds only in-frame ones; the method was immunoSEQ multiplex PCR. In the table there are about 1,800,000 clones, approximately 95% of which are singletons. The sample taken for sequencing was naive CD8+ T cells sorted from blood. Source of these receptors: a young man in good health. Both conserved end residues are part of each CDR3. Each record gives: D gene, clone size, CDR3 length, V gene, J gene, CDR3 protein, CDR3 DNA. D genes are given only for firm matches. The size entry is marked missing in some rows and otherwise reads once, few, many or a size class.

TRBD2	NA	18	TRBV5-8	TRBJ2-1	CASSLEVASGGYYNEQFF	TGTGCCAGCAGCTTGGAGGTGGCTAGCGGGGGGTATTACAATGAGCAGTTCTTC
TRBD2	NA	13	TRBV5-1	TRBJ2-7	CVSSAASGNEQYF	TGCGTCAGCAGCGCCGCAAGCGGGAACGAGCAGTACTTC
NA	NA	13	TRBV5-6	TRBJ1-2	CASSLSGNYGYTF	TGTGCCAGCAGCTTGTCGGGAAACTATGGCTACACCTTC
NA	NA	11	TRBV27	TRBJ2-1	CTTSSYNEQFF	TGTACGACAAGCTCCTACAATGAGCAGTTCTTC
NA	once	15	TRBV9	TRBJ1-2	CASSGLEGTSYGYTF	TGTGCCAGCAGCGGATTGGAGGGGACGTCCTATGGCTACACCTTC
TRBD1	once	14	TRBV25-1	TRBJ2-7	CASISGQDVYEQYF	TGTGCCAGCATATCGGGACAGGATGTTTACGAGCAGTACTTC
NA	NA	12	TRBV7-8	TRBJ2-7	CASSPPGHEQYF	TGTGCCAGCAGCCCCCCGGGCCACGAGCAGTACTTC
TRBD1	NA	16	TRBV7-9	TRBJ2-3	CASSQPGTGGPDTQYF	TGTGCCAGCAGCCAACCTGGGACAGGGGGCCCAGATACGCAGTATTTT
NA	NA	14	TRBV9	TRBJ1-6	CASSVGGANSPLHF	TGTGCCAGCAGCGTCGGAGGGGCTAATTCACCCCTCCACTTT
TRBD1	NA	16	TRBV7-9	TRBJ2-3	CASSLLDRGLTDTQYF	TGTGCCAGCAGCTTGCTGGACAGGGGGCTGACAGATACGCAGTATTTT
NA	NA	14	TRBV19	TRBJ2-7	CASSPRQWPYEQYF	TGTGCCAGTAGTCCAAGACAGTGGCCCTACGAGCAGTACTTC
TRBD1	NA	15	TRBV13	TRBJ1-6	CASSPPGQGNSPLHF	TGTGCCAGCAGCCCCCCCGGACAGGGAAATTCACCCCTCCACTTT
TRBD1	NA	16	TRBV27	TRBJ2-3	CASSLSVRGSTDTQYF	TGTGCCAGCAGTTTATCCGTCAGGGGGAGTACAGATACGCAGTATTTT
TRBD1	NA	13	TRBV9	TRBJ2-1	CASGTDSYNEQFF	TGTGCCAGCGGGACAGACTCCTACAATGAGCAGTTCTTC
TRBD2	once	14	TRBV27	TRBJ2-7	CASSPGGASYEQYF	TGTGCCAGCAGCCCCGGGGGGGCCTCCTACGAGCAGTACTTC
NA	NA	17	TRBV2	TRBJ2-4	CASSEFVTSRPQYIQYF	TGTGCCAGCAGTGAATTCGTGACTAGTCGCCCTCAATACATTCAGTACTTC
NA	NA	16	TRBV5-1	TRBJ2-4	CASSLPGDSYKNIQYF	TGCGCCAGCAGCTTACCAGGGGATTCGTACAAAAACATTCAGTACTTC
NA	NA	15	TRBV4-3	TRBJ2-7	CASSQDLGTLYEQYF	TGCGCCAGCAGCCAAGATCTCGGGACACTTTACGAGCAGTACTTC
TRBD1	NA	14	TRBV6-5	TRBJ2-2	CASSSTGGTGELFF	TGTGCCAGCAGTTCAACAGGGGGCACCGGGGAGCTGTTTTTT
NA	NA	13	TRBV5-1	TRBJ2-1	CASSFGQGEEQFF	TGCGCCAGCAGCTTCGGTCAGGGCGAAGAGCAGTTCTTC
TRBD2	once	15	TRBV7-2	TRBJ2-3	CASSLLAGFLDTQYF	TGTGCCAGCAGCTTACTAGCGGGATTTTTGGATACGCAGTATTTT
TRBD2	NA	14	TRBV5-4	TRBJ2-1	CASRPWGLKNEQFF	TGTGCCAGCAGGCCATGGGGACTAAAAAATGAGCAGTTCTTC
TRBD1	NA	17	TRBV9	TRBJ1-3	CASSVGPGGAPGDTIYF	TGTGCCAGCAGCGTAGGTCCAGGGGGCGCACCAGGGGATACCATATATTTT
NA	NA	15	TRBV11-2	TRBJ2-3	CASSLGVGGADTQYF	TGTGCCAGCAGCTTAGGGGTGGGAGGAGCAGATACGCAGTATTTT
NA	NA	13	TRBV19	TRBJ1-1	CASSTGDGTEAFF	TGTGCCAGTAGTACTGGGGACGGAACTGAAGCTTTCTTT
NA	NA	15	TRBV7-2	TRBJ2-1	CASSLVWGPYNEQFF	TGTGCCAGCAGCTTAGTGTGGGGCCCTTACAATGAGCAGTTCTTC
NA	NA	14	TRBV4-3	TRBJ1-2	CASSHLLWGNGYTF	TGCGCCAGCAGCCACCTTCTGTGGGGAAATGGCTACACCTTC
NA	once	14	TRBV11-2	TRBJ1-2	CASSSPGTAYGYTF	TGTGCCAGCAGCTCACCGGGGACGGCCTATGGCTACACCTTC
TRBD2	once	16	TRBV27	TRBJ2-2	CASSSLAGFDTGELFF	TGTGCCAGCAGTTCACTAGCGGGATTTGACACCGGGGAGCTGTTTTTT